These 31 T cell receptor beta chains share one sample of origin, sequenced in a study of T cell responses to AZD1222 COVID-19 vaccine. The table came from immunoSEQ multiplex PCR; TCRdb's copy has only in-frame clones and leaves some out. The sample yields roughly 110,000 clones, under 95% seen once. The source material was peripheral blood, sampled on day 0 of AZD1222 vaccination. The receptor set was obtained from an adult in good health.

This clone came up once. The chain couples TRBV19 to TRBJ1-4, with D possibly TRBD1 on 5 matching bases. The V and J ends lost 5 bases and 3 bases respectively, with 13 bases between them. The CDR3 is 15 amino acids. Germline CDR1 LNHDA, CDR2 SQIVND (reference sequence). The CDR3 spells CASSSAQGANEKLFF. As DNA, the CDR3 is TGTGCCAGTAGTTCAGCGCAGGGAGCTAATGAAAAACTGTTTTTT.

The V and J genes are TRBV25-1 and TRBJ1-5; D is ambiguous. V lost 4 bases and J 9 bases, leaving 16 bases between the germline ends. Germline V gene lookup returns CDR1 MGHDK and CDR2 SYGVNS. This CDR3 spans 14 amino acids. CDR3 DNA: TGTGCCAGCAGTGGCCCACGGGGAGGTGGGCCCCAGCATTTT. Translating gives CASSGPRGGGPQHF.

V and J are TRBV7-8 and TRBJ2-2, with 9 bases that match TRBD2. The CDR3 sequence is 15 residues long. Trimming took 5 bases from V and 5 from J; bases not matched to a gene: 6. Germline lookup yields CDR1 SGHVS and CDR2 FQNEAQ. DNA for the CDR3: TGTGCCAGCAGCCCTCAGCGGGGGGAGACCGGGGAGCTGTTTTTT. Protein sequence: CASSPQRGETGELFF. The entire variable domain, with the rest obtained from reference TRBV7-8 and TRBJ2-2, is as follows: GAGVSQSPRYKVAKRGQDVALRCDPISGHVSLFWYQQALGQGPEFLTYFQNEAQLDKSGLPSDRFFAERPEGSVSTLKIQRTQQEDSAVYLCASSPQRGETGELFFGEGSRLTVL.

The table lists this clone with a few counts. The rearrangement uses TRBV5-4 and TRBJ1-2; D is unresolved. V was shortened by 0 bases and J by 4 bases, with 10 bases between the two germline ends. The CDR3 is made up of 14 amino acids. CDR1 SGHNT and CDR2 YYREEE come from the germline V gene (reference sequence). The CDR3 here is CASSLEAVTYGYTF. The CDR3 DNA follows: TGTGCCAGCAGCTTGGAAGCGGTTACCTATGGCTACACCTTC. Full variable domain (rest looked up from reference TRBV5-4 and TRBJ1-2): ETGVTQSPTHLIKTRGQQVTLRCSSQSGHNTVSWYQQALGQGPQFIFQYYREEENGRGNFPPRFSGLQFPNYSSELNVNALELDDSALYLCASSLEAVTYGYTFGSGTRLTVV.

V and J are TRBV27 and TRBJ2-7, with D unclear. Germline CDR1 and CDR2: MNHEY and SMNVEV (reference sequence). The CDR3 spans 13 residues. V was shortened by 6 bases and J by 5 bases, with 14 bases between the two germline ends. CDR3 in DNA: TGTGCCAGCAGAAGCTCGGGCCGCGACGAGCAGTACTTC. It is translated as CASRSSGRDEQYF.

CDR3 sequence: CSVGGVDRGQGGYTF. The CDR3 DNA reads as TGCAGCGTAGGCGGAGTGGACAGGGGGCAGGGGGGCTACACCTTC. The chain recombines TRBV29-1 with TRBJ1-2; 11 nucleotides match TRBD1. There are 15 residues in the CDR3. The J segment lost 8 bases and the V segment lost 6 bases, leaving 14 bases of the junction unmatched. Germline values: CDR1 SQVTM, CDR2 ANQGSEA.

This sequence joins TRBV7-9 and TRBJ1-4; no definite D call. CDR3 size: 16 residues. CDR1 and CDR2 from the germline V gene are SEHNR and FQNEAQ (reference sequence). V shed 5 bases and J shed 0 bases, with 13 bases lying between them. The CDR3 DNA is TGTGCCAGCAGCCAGACGCTTGCGACAACTAATGAAAAACTGTTTTTT. This gives the protein CASSQTLATTNEKLFF.

This chain joins TRBV20-1 and TRBJ1-1; D is ambiguous. CDR1 and CDR2 (germline): DFQATT, SNEGSKA (reference sequence). The CDR3 covers 10 residues. The V end was cut by 4 bases, the J end by 7 bases, with 7 bases between. CDR3 residues: CSAIKIEAFF. The CDR3 DNA reads as TGCAGTGCTATAAAGATTGAAGCTTTCTTT.

This chain connects TRBV7-9 to TRBJ2-5; 9 bases align to TRBD2. This CDR3 has 16 residues. CDR1 and CDR2 (germline): SEHNR, FQNEAQ (reference sequence). V was clipped by 4 bases and J by 2 bases; unmatched bases: 8. CDR3: CASSSPSGGWQETQYF. CDR3 sequence (DNA): TGTGCCAGCAGCTCCCCGAGCGGGGGGTGGCAAGAGACCCAGTACTTC.

V and J are TRBV5-5 and TRBJ2-6; 15 bases align to TRBD2. Trimming at V came to 3 bases and at J to 4 bases, leaving 11 bases not matched to a gene. The germline V gene encodes CDR1 SGHKS and CDR2 YYEKEE (reference sequence). This CDR3 is built from 20 residues. CDR3 sequence reads: CASSSEGLAGGPLGANVLTF. The CDR3 DNA follows: TGTGCCAGCAGCTCGGAGGGACTAGCGGGGGGACCGTTAGGGGCCAACGTCCTGACTTTC.

V usage is TRBV9 and J usage is TRBJ1-2; TRBD1 matches at 9 bases. This CDR3 comprises 13 residues. The ends lost 4 bases at V and 7 bases at J; junction bases unmatched: 5. CDR1 is SGDLS and CDR2 is YYNGEE in the germline V gene. CDR3 sequence (DNA): TGTGCCAGCAGCCCTGGGACAGGGAGTGGCTACACCTTC. It codes for CASSPGTGSGYTF.

The rearrangement joins TRBV2 to TRBJ2-6, with no clear D. Germline CDR1 and CDR2: SNHLY and FYNNEI. The ends were cut back, 6 bases at V and 0 bases at J, with 12 bases in the middle. The CDR3 extends over 16 amino acids. CDR3 sequence: CASRGKGSSGANVLTF. The CDR3 DNA is TGTGCCAGCAGGGGAAAGGGTAGCTCTGGGGCCAACGTCCTGACTTTC.

This chain connects TRBV24-1 to TRBJ1-2; D not resolved. V was shortened by 2 bases and J by 3 bases, with 9 bases between the two germline ends. This CDR3 contains 14 residues. In germline, CDR1 is KGHDR, CDR2 SFDVKD. The CDR3 DNA follows: TGTGCCACCAGTGATTCCTCAGACGACTATGGCTACACCTTC. Its translation: CATSDSSDDYGYTF.

J is TRBJ1-2 and V is TRBV5-1; 7 nucleotides align to TRBD1. CDR3 length equals 14 residues. V dropped 4 bases and J dropped 7; count of bases not matched to a gene: 10. Per the germline V gene, CDR1 is SGHRS and CDR2 is YFSETQ. The CDR3 loop is CASSLEQGRGGYTF. The DNA for the CDR3 is TGCGCCAGCAGCCTCGAACAGGGGCGGGGTGGCTACACCTTC. The variable domain in full, with the rest retrieved from reference TRBV5-1 and TRBJ1-2, is KAGVTQTPRYLIKTRGQQVTLSCSPISGHRSVSWYQQTPGQGLQFLFEYFSETQRNKGNFPGRFSGRQFSNSRSEMNVSTLELGDSALYLCASSLEQGRGGYTFGSGTRLTVV.

The count of this clone is one. The chain uses TRBV6-5 and TRBJ1-2; weak D call: TRBD1 (5 bases). Germline V gene sequence: CDR1 MNHEY, CDR2 SVGAGI. This CDR3 is 13 amino acids long. V dropped 6 bases and J dropped 3 bases, with 11 bases sitting between them. CDR3 loop: CASRFREDYGYTF. DNA for the CDR3: TGTGCCAGCAGGTTCAGGGAAGACTATGGCTACACCTTC.

This chain links TRBV5-4 with TRBJ2-7; TRBD1 is a possible D gene (5 bases). Germline V lookup: CDR1 SGHNT, CDR2 YYREEE (reference sequence). This CDR3 has 14 residues. V lost 4 bases, J lost 1 base, and 12 bases lay in between. The CDR3 sequence: CASSPRTQSYEQYF. In nucleotides, the CDR3 is TGTGCCAGCAGCCCGAGGACACAGTCCTACGAGCAGTACTTC.

This sequence joins TRBV15 and TRBJ1-6; D is unresolved. The germline V and J ends were trimmed by 0 bases and 14 bases, with 11 bases remaining between them. Germline V CDR1 and CDR2: LNHNV, YYDKDF (reference sequence). This CDR3 contains 13 residues. The CDR3 DNA sequence: TGTGCCACCAGCAGAGATCATGAGCGGTCCCTCCACTTT. Translation: CATSRDHERSLHF.

The chain links TRBV7-2 to TRBJ2-5; 10 bases match TRBD2. The germline CDR1 and CDR2 sequences are SGHTA and FQGNSA. CDR3 length: 16 amino acids. Trimming cost V 2 bases and J 2 bases; bases outside gene matches: 5. The CDR3 protein is CASSLLKRGGQETQYF. CDR3 nucleotide sequence: TGTGCCAGCAGCTTATTAAAGCGGGGGGGACAAGAGACCCAGTACTTC.

The sample holds one count of this clone. Other DNA variants within this sample encode the same CDR3. The chain joins TRBV27 to TRBJ2-7; D remains ambiguous. The length of the CDR3 is 11 residues. Germline V gene data show CDR1 as MNHEY and CDR2 as SMNVEV (reference sequence). V dropped 4 bases and J dropped 3 bases, with 4 bases sitting between them. The CDR3: CASSSNYEQYF. Here the CDR3 DNA reads TGTGCCAGCAGTTCTAACTACGAGCAGTACTTC.

The V gene is TRBV10-3, the J gene TRBJ1-2; no reliable D call. The CDR3 is made up of 14 amino acids. The germline V gene has CDR1 ENHRY and CDR2 SYGVKD. The germline V and J ends were trimmed by 5 bases and 4 bases, with 14 bases remaining between them. CDR3 residues: CAISPADGRYGYTF. Here the CDR3 DNA reads TGTGCCATCAGTCCAGCGGACGGACGCTATGGCTACACCTTC.

This clone was seen a handful of times. The gene calls are TRBV7-9 and TRBJ1-2; 9 nucleotides align to TRBD1. The CDR3 contains 13 residues. From germline, CDR1 is SEHNR and CDR2 FQNEAQ (reference sequence). V shed 5 bases and J 8 bases; nucleotides not matched to a gene: 6. The CDR3 DNA follows: TGTGCCAGCAGCGGACAGGGGCGGGCAGGCTACACCTTC. It is translated as CASSGQGRAGYTF.

This clone has only a few counts. The chain couples TRBV6-5 to TRBJ1-2; D might be TRBD1 (5 bases). This CDR3 is built from 13 residues. Germline CDR1 MNHEY, CDR2 SVGAGI. The V end was cut by 7 bases, the J end by 8 bases, with 17 bases between. DNA for the CDR3: TGTGCCAGCACCCCACAGGAGGCGGGGGGCTACACCTTC. This encodes CASTPQEAGGYTF.

The chain has TRBV10-3 and TRBJ1-1; tentative D call: TRBD1 (6 bases). Germline V gene data show CDR1 as ENHRY and CDR2 as SYGVKD. V dropped 7 bases and J dropped 3 bases, with 24 bases sitting between them. This CDR3 has 17 residues. CDR3 sequence reads: CAITSGARGLRDTEAFF. Written as DNA, the CDR3 is TGTGCCATCACGTCGGGGGCGCGGGGTCTGAGGGACACTGAAGCTTTCTTT.

This clone was found once. V usage is TRBV19 and J usage is TRBJ1-1; no firm D call. The V gene lost 3 bases and the J gene lost 4 bases, with 9 bases spanning the gap. This CDR3 comprises 13 residues. In germline, CDR1 is LNHDA, CDR2 SQIVND (reference sequence). The CDR3: CASSIGHTTEAFF. CDR3 coding DNA: TGTGCCAGTAGTATCGGGCATACCACTGAAGCTTTCTTT.

The chain couples TRBV6-6 to TRBJ1-2; weak D call: TRBD1 (5 bases). The V end lost 0 bases, the J end lost 2 bases, and 10 bases lay between the germline ends. Per germline, CDR1 MNHNY and CDR2 SVGAGI (reference sequence). This CDR3 region has 15 residues. The CDR3 spells CASSYSIGANYGYTF. The CDR3 DNA is TGTGCCAGCAGTTACTCCATTGGGGCCAACTATGGCTACACCTTC.

This rearrangement joins TRBV6-2 or TRBV6-3 to TRBJ2-7; TRBD2 agrees at 13 bases. This CDR3 region has 18 residues. J lost 4 bases, V lost 2 bases, and 11 bases had no gene match. Germline V gene data show CDR1 as MNHEY and CDR2 as SVGEGT. The CDR3 DNA reads as TGTGCCAGCAGTTACACCTGGACTAGCGGGGGATATAATTACGAGCAGTACTTC. This translates into CASSYTWTSGGYNYEQYF.

This rearrangement joins TRBV24-1 to TRBJ2-2; D gene uncertain. This CDR3 has 12 amino acids. Between the trimmed V and J ends, which lost 5 bases and 3 bases, there was a span of 3 bases. Germline CDR1 KGHDR, CDR2 SFDVKD. CDR3 sequence (DNA): TGTGCCACCAGTGGTGACACCGGGGAGCTGTTTTTT. Translated, it gives CATSGDTGELFF.

DNA for the CDR3: TGTGCCAGCAGCTTGGAAGGGGATAGCAATCAGCCCCAGCATTTT. Translated: CASSLEGDSNQPQHF. This sequence joins TRBV5-8 and TRBJ1-5; maybe TRBD1 (5 bases). V was cut by 0 bases and J by 0 bases, with 7 bases left in between. Germline V CDR1 and CDR2: SGHTS, YDEGEE. This CDR3 comprises 15 residues.

CDR3 DNA sequence: TGTGCCAGCAGACCCAACCTATCGTCTGGCTACACCTTC. It codes for CASRPNLSSGYTF. This chain joins TRBV6-5 and TRBJ1-2, with D unclear. This CDR3 spans 13 amino acids. Germline V CDR1 and CDR2: MNHEY, SVGAGI. With 6 bases removed from V and 7 bases from J, the gap between germline ends came to 15 bases.

The CDR3 here is CASRRTSGGQETQYF. The CDR3 nucleotides read TGTGCCAGCAGGAGGACTAGCGGGGGTCAGGAGACCCAGTACTTC. The chain links TRBV7-2 to TRBJ2-5; 13 bases match TRBD2. Germline V gene data show CDR1 as SGHTA and CDR2 as FQGNSA. This CDR3 is 15 amino acids long. Trimming removed 6 bases from V and 5 bases from J; junction bases left unmatched: 6.

CDR3 amino acids: CASSPGSQGYYGYTF. CDR3 nucleotides: TGTGCCAGCAGCCCCGGTAGTCAAGGATACTATGGCTACACCTTC. This rearrangement joins TRBV5-4 to TRBJ1-2; no reliable D call. The CDR3 spans 15 residues. Trimming removed 4 bases from V and 3 bases from J, with 16 bases in between. CDR1 is SGHNT and CDR2 is YYREEE in the germline V gene (reference sequence).